A selection of T cell receptor beta chains follows, all from one sample in a study of sequential checkpoint blockade in melanoma. Some clones are missing from TCRdb's copy, which holds only in-frame ones; the method was immunoSEQ multiplex PCR. This table has roughly 18,000 clones, 69% appearing once. This material consisted of CD8+ T cells sorted from blood (inferred from file names), taken from a patient given nivolumab and ipilimumab in sequence. Receptors originate from a human donor with melanoma. CDR3s include the opening cysteine and the closing phenylalanine or tryptophan. The D gene is left open where the match is weak. Part of the rows lack a size; the others show once, few, many or a class for expanded clones.

j_gene,d_gene,abundance,v_gene,CDR3nt,CDR3aa
TRBJ1-4,NA,NA,TRBV5-1,TGCGCCAGCAGCTTGGATCAGGTCTCGGCAACTAATGAAAAACTGTTTTTT,CASSLDQVSATNEKLFF
TRBJ2-1,TRBD1,NA,TRBV27,TGTGTCAGCCAGACAGGGGGCTATGAGCAGTTCTTC,CVSQTGGYEQFF
TRBJ2-7,TRBD1,NA,TRBV7-9,TGTGCCAGCAGCTTAAAACAGGGGACGTCCTACGAGCAGTACTTC,CASSLKQGTSYEQYF
TRBJ2-2,TRBD1,NA,TRBV6-5,TGTGCCAGCAGCTTGGGACAGGGGGCCGGGGAGCTGTTTTTT,CASSLGQGAGELFF
TRBJ2-1,TRBD1,NA,TRBV19,TGTGCCAGTAGTCCGTTGGGACAGGGTTACAATGAGCAGTTCTTC,CASSPLGQGYNEQFF
TRBJ2-7,TRBD2,NA,TRBV4-1,TGCGCCAGCAGCCAATCCCCGACTAGCGGGGGCAACGAGCAGTACTTC,CASSQSPTSGGNEQYF
TRBJ1-1,NA,NA,TRBV4-1,TGCGCCAGCAGCCAGGCCCCCCAGGCTAACACTGAAGCTTTCTTT,CASSQAPQANTEAFF
TRBJ1-2,NA,NA,TRBV5-8,TGTGCCAGCAGCTCGAGCGCCGCTAACTATGGCTACACCTTC,CASSSSAANYGYTF
TRBJ2-3,NA,NA,TRBV7-3,TGTGCCAGCAGCTTAGAGGTGGCCACAGATACGCAGTATTTT,CASSLEVATDTQYF
TRBJ2-7,NA,NA,TRBV19,TGTGCCAGTAGTATAGCCGGGAACTCCTACGAGCAGTACTTC,CASSIAGNSYEQYF
TRBJ2-1,TRBD2,NA,TRBV18,TGTGCCAGCTCATTGCTAGCGGCCCTCTCCTACAATGAGCAGTTCTTC,CASSLLAALSYNEQFF
TRBJ2-2,NA,NA,TRBV5-1,TGCGCCAGCACGTTTGCCGGGGAGCTGTTTTTT,CASTFAGELFF
TRBJ2-3,NA,few,TRBV6-6,TGTGCCAGCAGCTGGTCCAGGGTGACCACAGATACGCAGTATTTT,CASSWSRVTTDTQYF
TRBJ1-1,NA,NA,TRBV30,TGTGCCTGGGGCGGGCGGAACACTGAAGCTTTCTTT,CAWGGRNTEAFF
TRBJ2-1,NA,few,TRBV19,TGTGCCAGTAGTATGGGGGGTTTGGACAATGAGCAGTTCTTC,CASSMGGLDNEQFF
TRBJ2-3,TRBD1,NA,TRBV27,TGTGCCAGCAGGACAGGGGTGAAGGCAGATACGCAGTATTTT,CASRTGVKADTQYF
TRBJ2-5,NA,NA,TRBV4-1,TGCGCCAGCAGCCAAGAGTTATTTGGGGGCGAGCAAGAGACCCAGTACTTC,CASSQELFGGEQETQYF
TRBJ1-1,NA,NA,TRBV5-5,TGTGCCAGCAGCTATATGAACACTGAAGCTTTCTTT,CASSYMNTEAFF
TRBJ2-1,NA,NA,TRBV4-2,TGTGCCAGCAGCCAAGAAAGGCTAGCGTCCTACAATGAGCAGTTCTTC,CASSQERLASYNEQFF
TRBJ2-2,TRBD2,NA,TRBV5-6,TGTGCCAGCAGCTTGCCCCGGGGGGGGACCGGGGAGCTGTTTTTT,CASSLPRGGTGELFF
TRBJ2-1,TRBD2,NA,TRBV27,TGTGCCAGCAGTTCCCTGGCTAGCGGCAATGAGCAGTTCTTC,CASSSLASGNEQFF
TRBJ2-7,TRBD2,NA,TRBV5-1,TGCGCCAGCAGCTTTGGACTAGCGCCTTCCTACGAGCAGTACTTC,CASSFGLAPSYEQYF
TRBJ2-7,TRBD1,NA,TRBV5-1,TGCGCCAGCAGCTCCTCAGGGGGCCACGAGCAGTACTTC,CASSSSGGHEQYF
TRBJ1-5,TRBD1,NA,TRBV7-6,TGTGCCAGCAGCAGAGGGACAGAGGATCAGCCCCAGCATTTT,CASSRGTEDQPQHF
TRBJ1-2,NA,once,TRBV5-1,TGCGCCAGCAGCTTGGGGGAGCCCCTAGACTATGGCTACACCTTC,CASSLGEPLDYGYTF
TRBJ1-5,TRBD1,NA,TRBV6-1,TGTGCCAGCAGTGAATGGACAGGGGGCAATCAGCCCCAGCATTTT,CASSEWTGGNQPQHF
TRBJ2-1,NA,NA,TRBV15,TGTGCCACCAGCAGGCCCTTTATGGCGGGGTACAATGAGCAGTTCTTC,CATSRPFMAGYNEQFF
TRBJ2-2,TRBD2,NA,TRBV29-1,TGCAGCGTTGAAAATCCAGCGGGATACACCGGGGAGCTGTTTTTT,CSVENPAGYTGELFF